This is a list of T cell receptor beta chains from one sample in a study of neurological immune-mediated disorders. MiXCR was run by TCRdb on the 5' RACE reads, yielding one entry per CDR3 protein. The sample lists tens of thousands of distinct CDR3 sequences, under 4.5% occurring once. The sequencing input was PBMCs. All receptors derive from a woman aged 60 to 75 with multiple sclerosis. CDR3s include the opening cysteine and the closing phenylalanine or tryptophan. D genes are given only for firm matches. Not all rows give a size; the values are once, few, many and, for expanded clones, a class.

>.|TRBJ1-5|many|TRBV2
CASGGGNQPQHF
TGTGCCAGCGGGGGGGGGAATCAGCCCCAGCATTTT
>TRBD2|TRBJ2-5|many|TRBV5-1
CASQAPGGETQYF
TGCGCCAGCCAAGCGCCCGGGGGGGAGACCCAGTACTTC
>TRBD2|TRBJ2-1|many|TRBV3-1
CASSSKGSGGAGEQFF
TGTGCCAGCAGCTCGAAGGGTAGCGGGGGGGCGGGTGAGCAGTTCTTC
>.|TRBJ2-5|many|TRBV21-1
CASSPQGAPRAQYF
TGTGCCAGCAGTCCGCAGGGGGCGCCTAGGGCCCAGTACTTC
>TRBD2|TRBJ2-2|.|TRBV7-8
CASSTGLAGGPNTGELFF
TGTGCCAGCAGCACGGGACTAGCGGGGGGCCCGAACACCGGGGAGCTGTTTTTT
>TRBD1|TRBJ2-3|many|TRBV5-1
CASSAQGQGGAADTQYF
TGCGCCAGCAGCGCCCAGGGACAGGGGGGAGCCGCAGATACGCAGTATTTT
>TRBD2|TRBJ2-5|many|TRBV4-2
CASSQGSAGGQETQYF
TGTGCCAGCAGCCAAGGGTCTGCGGGGGGTCAGGAGACCCAGTACTTC
>.|TRBJ1-2|many|TRBV4-1
CASSHGQDLERGYTF
TGCGCCAGCAGCCATGGCCAGGATTTGGAACGAGGTTACACCTTC
>.|TRBJ2-3|many|TRBV7-2
CASSRGLGDTQYF
TGTGCCAGCAGCCGGGGGCTAGGGGATACGCAGTATTTT
>.|TRBJ2-3|.|TRBV14
CASSQGKVGVDYTDTQYF
TGTGCCAGCAGCCAAGGAAAGGTCGGAGTGGATTACACAGATACGCAGTATTTT
>.|TRBJ1-1|many|TRBV27
CASSGVEGRNYAEAFF
TGTGCCAGCAGTGGGGTGGAGGGGCGGAATTACGCTGAAGCTTTCTTT
>TRBD2|TRBJ2-1|many|TRBV10-3
CAIAGGAENEQFF
TGTGCCATAGCGGGGGGGGCTGAGAATGAGCAGTTCTTC
>TRBD2|TRBJ2-3|many|TRBV3-1
CASSRAGPSTDTQYF
TGTGCCAGCAGCAGAGCGGGGCCTAGCACAGATACGCAGTATTTT
>TRBD1|TRBJ1-5|many|TRBV20-1
CSAVPGQGNQPQHF
TGCAGTGCCGTGCCGGGACAGGGCAATCAGCCCCAGCATTTT
>.|TRBJ1-6|few|TRBV20-1
CSARDRTGSPLHF
TGCAGTGCTAGAGATAGAACAGGATCACCCCTCCACTTT
>TRBD1|TRBJ2-5|many|TRBV5-1
CASSLGQGYQETQYF
TGCGCCAGCAGCTTGGGACAGGGTTACCAAGAGACCCAGTACTTC
>.|TRBJ1-2|many|TRBV5-1
CASSLDLSGYGYTF
TGCGCCAGCAGCTTGGACCTATCGGGCTATGGCTACACCTTC
>.|TRBJ1-4|many|TRBV5-1
CASSPGTDEKLFF
TGCGCCAGCAGCCCCGGGACCGATGAAAAACTGTTTTTT
>TRBD2|TRBJ2-7|many|TRBV6-5
CASSFTTRTSGGAYEQYF
TGTGCCAGCAGTTTCACCACCCGGACTAGCGGGGGGGCCTACGAGCAGTACTTC
>TRBD2|TRBJ2-3|many|TRBV20-1
CSALAGALDTQYF
TGCAGTGCGTTAGCGGGGGCCCTGGATACGCAGTATTTT
>.|TRBJ1-1|many|TRBV20-1
CSARVGSVNTEAFF
TGCAGTGCTAGAGTTGGGTCCGTGAACACTGAAGCTTTCTTT
>.|TRBJ2-7|many|TRBV7-9
CASGDGSYEQYF
TGTGCCAGCGGGGACGGGAGCTACGAGCAGTACTTC
>.|TRBJ1-1|.|TRBV7-9
CASSFYICSAATGRQDTEAFF
.
>TRBD1|TRBJ2-2|.|TRBV5-1
CASSSDRPNTGELFF
TGCGCCAGCAGCTCGGACAGGCCGAACACCGGGGAGCTGTTTTTT
>.|TRBJ2-5|many|TRBV7-6
CASSPRVAGSETQYF
TGTGCCAGCAGCCCCCGAGTCGCGGGTTCGGAGACCCAGTACTTC
>.|TRBJ1-1|many|TRBV4-2
CASSQDPGQTTEAFF
TGTGCCAGCAGCCAAGATCCGGGTCAGACCACTGAAGCTTTCTTT
>.|TRBJ1-4|many|TRBV5-1
CASSPPLGGDNEKLFF
TGCGCCAGCAGCCCCCCTTTGGGAGGAGATAATGAAAAACTGTTTTTT
>TRBD1|TRBJ1-1|.|TRBV6-5
CASRLTGAMNTEAFF
TGTGCCAGCAGGTTGACAGGGGCCATGAACACTGAAGCTTTCTTT
>.|TRBJ1-5|many|TRBV3-1
CASSQDQGRGQPQHF
TGTGCCAGCAGCCAAGATCAAGGCAGGGGCCAGCCCCAGCATTTT